This T cell receptor beta chain originates from a study of blood T cell repertoires in COVID-19. Study-wide context: The United States, Italy and Spain supplied acute and convalescent COVID-19 samples. Nucleic acid was either cDNA or gDNA, and it came from T cells, B-cell-depleted T cells, or PBMCs.

Unmatched junction bases numbered 7, after V lost 4 bases and J lost 8 bases. CDR3 length equals 15 residues. Germline assignment: CDR1 SGHRS and CDR2 YFSETQ. Under the authors' procedure: Amplification of reference gene primers provided the estimated nucleated cell counts. Using immunoSEQ multiplex PCR, the repertoire was profiled, and TCRdb retains in-frame clones only, with some absent. That table is the source of V, J and clone size, and D and trimming were worked out from the DNA. The table lists fewer than 65,000 clones, just under 85% of them singletons. The V and J genes are TRBV5-1 and TRBJ2-4; 12 nucleotides align to TRBD1. The sequenced sample consisted of peripheral blood. The receptor's source is a man aged 60-69 years with acute or convalescent COVID-19. The CDR3: CASSGGQGASDIQYF. CDR3 coding DNA: TGCGCCAGCAGCGGGGGACAGGGGGCATCGGACATTCAGTACTTC.